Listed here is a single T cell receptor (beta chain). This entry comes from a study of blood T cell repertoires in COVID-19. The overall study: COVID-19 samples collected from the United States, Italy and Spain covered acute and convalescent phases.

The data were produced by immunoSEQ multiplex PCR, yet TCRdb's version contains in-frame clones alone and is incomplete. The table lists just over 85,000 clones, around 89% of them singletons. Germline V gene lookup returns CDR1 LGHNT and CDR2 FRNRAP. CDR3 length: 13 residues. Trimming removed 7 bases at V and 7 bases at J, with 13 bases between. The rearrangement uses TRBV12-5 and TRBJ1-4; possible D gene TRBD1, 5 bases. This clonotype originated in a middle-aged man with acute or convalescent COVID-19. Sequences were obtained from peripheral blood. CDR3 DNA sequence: TGTGCTAGTGCCCTTCAGGGTGCTGAAAAACTGTTTTTT. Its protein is CASALQGAEKLFF. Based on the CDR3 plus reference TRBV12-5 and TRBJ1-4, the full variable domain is DARVTQTPRHKVTEMGQEVTMRCQPILGHNTVFWYRQTMMQGLELLAYFRNRAPLDDSGMPKDRFSAEMPDATLATLKIQPSEPRDSAVYFCASALQGAEKLFFGSGTQLSVL.